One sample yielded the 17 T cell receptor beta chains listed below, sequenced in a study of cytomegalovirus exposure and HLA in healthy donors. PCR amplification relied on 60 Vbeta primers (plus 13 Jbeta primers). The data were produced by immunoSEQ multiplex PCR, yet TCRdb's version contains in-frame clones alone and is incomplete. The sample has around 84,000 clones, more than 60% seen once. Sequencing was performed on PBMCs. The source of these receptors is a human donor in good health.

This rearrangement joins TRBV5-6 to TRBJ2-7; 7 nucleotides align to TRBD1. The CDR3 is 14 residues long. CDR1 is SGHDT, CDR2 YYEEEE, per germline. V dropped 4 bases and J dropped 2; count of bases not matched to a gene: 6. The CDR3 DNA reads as TGTGCCAGCAGCCTCGGGGACAGACCCTACGAGCAGTACTTC. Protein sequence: CASSLGDRPYEQYF.

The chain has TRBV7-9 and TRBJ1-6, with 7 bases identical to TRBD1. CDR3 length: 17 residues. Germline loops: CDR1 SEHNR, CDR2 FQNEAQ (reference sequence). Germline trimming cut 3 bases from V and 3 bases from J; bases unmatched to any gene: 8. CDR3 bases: TGTGCCAGCAGCTTCGGGTCATACAGGGGCTATAATTCACCCCTCCACTTT. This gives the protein CASSFGSYRGYNSPLHF. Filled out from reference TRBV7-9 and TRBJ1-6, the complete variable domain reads DTGVSQNPRHKITKRGQNVTFRCDPISEHNRLYWYRQTLGQGPEFLTYFQNEAQLEKSRLLSDRFSAERPKGSFSTLEIQRTEQGDSAMYLCASSFGSYRGYNSPLHFGNGTRLTVT.

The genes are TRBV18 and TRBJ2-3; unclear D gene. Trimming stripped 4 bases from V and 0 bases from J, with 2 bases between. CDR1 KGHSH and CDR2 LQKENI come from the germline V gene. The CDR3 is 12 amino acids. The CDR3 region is CASSLSTDTQYF. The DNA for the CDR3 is TGTGCCAGCTCACTAAGCACAGATACGCAGTATTTT.

CDR3 region: CASSLATGFGNTIYF. CDR3 DNA sequence: TGTGCCAGCAGCTTAGCAACAGGGTTTGGAAACACCATATATTTT. The chain combines TRBV7-8 with TRBJ1-3, with TRBD1 as a possible D gene (6 bases). The germline V and J ends were trimmed by 0 bases and 3 bases, with 9 bases remaining between them. The CDR3 runs to 15 residues. Germline V gives CDR1 SGHVS, CDR2 FQNEAQ.

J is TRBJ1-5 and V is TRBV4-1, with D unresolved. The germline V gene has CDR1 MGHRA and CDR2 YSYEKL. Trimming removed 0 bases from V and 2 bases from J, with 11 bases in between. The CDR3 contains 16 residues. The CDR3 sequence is CASSQDNDKGNQPQHF. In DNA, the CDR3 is TGCGCCAGCAGCCAAGATAACGACAAGGGCAATCAGCCCCAGCATTTT.

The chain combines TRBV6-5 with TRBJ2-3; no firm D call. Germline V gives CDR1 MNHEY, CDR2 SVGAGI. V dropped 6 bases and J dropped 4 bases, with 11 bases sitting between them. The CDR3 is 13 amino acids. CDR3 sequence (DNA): TGTGCCAGCAGCCGATCGCGCCCAGATACGCAGTATTTT. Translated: CASSRSRPDTQYF.

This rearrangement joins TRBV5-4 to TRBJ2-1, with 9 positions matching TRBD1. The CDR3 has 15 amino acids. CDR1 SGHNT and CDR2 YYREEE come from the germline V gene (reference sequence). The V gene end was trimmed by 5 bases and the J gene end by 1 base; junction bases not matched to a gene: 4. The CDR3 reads CASRGQGGSYNEQFF. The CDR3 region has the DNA TGTGCCAGCAGGGGACAGGGAGGATCCTACAATGAGCAGTTCTTC.

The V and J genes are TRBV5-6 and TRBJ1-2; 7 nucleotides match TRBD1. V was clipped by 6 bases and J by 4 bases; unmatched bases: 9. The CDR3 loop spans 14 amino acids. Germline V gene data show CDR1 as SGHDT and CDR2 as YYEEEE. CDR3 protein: CASTKTGKSYGYTF. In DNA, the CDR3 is TGTGCCAGCACCAAGACAGGGAAAAGCTATGGCTACACCTTC.

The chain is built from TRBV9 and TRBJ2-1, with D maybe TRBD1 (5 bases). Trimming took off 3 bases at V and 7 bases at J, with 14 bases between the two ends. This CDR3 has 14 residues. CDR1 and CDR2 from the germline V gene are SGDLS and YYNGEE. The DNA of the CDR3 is TGTGCCAGCAGCGCGAGCTGGTCAGGGAATGAGCAGTTCTTC. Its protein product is CASSASWSGNEQFF.

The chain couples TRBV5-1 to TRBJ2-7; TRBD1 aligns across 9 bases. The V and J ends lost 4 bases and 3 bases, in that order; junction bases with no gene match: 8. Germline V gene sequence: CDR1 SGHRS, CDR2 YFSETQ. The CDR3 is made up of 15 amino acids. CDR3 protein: CASSPLGTGFYEQYF. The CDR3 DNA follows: TGCGCCAGCAGCCCTCTAGGGACAGGGTTCTACGAGCAGTACTTC.

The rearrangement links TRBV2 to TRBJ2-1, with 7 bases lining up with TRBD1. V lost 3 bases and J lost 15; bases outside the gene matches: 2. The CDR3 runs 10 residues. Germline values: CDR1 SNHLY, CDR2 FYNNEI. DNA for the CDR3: TGTGCCAGCAGTGAGACAGGGAGGTTCTTC. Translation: CASSETGRFF.

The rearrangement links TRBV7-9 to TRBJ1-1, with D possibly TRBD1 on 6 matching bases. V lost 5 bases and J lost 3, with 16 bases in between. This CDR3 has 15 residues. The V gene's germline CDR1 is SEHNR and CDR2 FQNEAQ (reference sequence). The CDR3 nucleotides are TGTGCCAGCAGCCTTAAACAGGGCCAGGACACTGAAGCTTTCTTT. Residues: CASSLKQGQDTEAFF. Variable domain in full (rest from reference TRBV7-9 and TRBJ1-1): DTGVSQNPRHKITKRGQNVTFRCDPISEHNRLYWYRQTLGQGPEFLTYFQNEAQLEKSRLLSDRFSAERPKGSFSTLEIQRTEQGDSAMYLCASSLKQGQDTEAFFGQGTRLTVV.

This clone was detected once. This CDR3 reads CASRTLAKNIQYF. CDR3 nucleotide sequence: TGTGCCAGCAGGACTCTAGCCAAAAACATTCAGTACTTC. The chain recombines TRBV6-5 with TRBJ2-4; the D is unclear. The CDR3 sequence is 13 residues long. The germline gives CDR1 MNHEY, CDR2 SVGAGI. Trimming pared 6 bases from V and 0 bases from J, leaving 6 bases between.

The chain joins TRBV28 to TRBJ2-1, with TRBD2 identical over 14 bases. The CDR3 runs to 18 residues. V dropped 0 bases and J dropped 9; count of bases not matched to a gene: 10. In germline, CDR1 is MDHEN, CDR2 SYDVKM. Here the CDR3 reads CASSLWNGGLAGVSEQFF. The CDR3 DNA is TGTGCCAGCAGTTTATGGAATGGGGGACTAGCGGGGGTTTCTGAGCAGTTCTTC.

The CDR3 coding sequence is TGTGCCAGCAGGTTCCCGCTGCGGAACACTGAAGCTTTCTTT. Its translation: CASRFPLRNTEAFF. The rearrangement links TRBV2 to TRBJ1-1; no firm D call. The CDR3 runs to 14 residues. The germline V gene has CDR1 SNHLY and CDR2 FYNNEI. With 6 bases removed from V and 1 base from J, the gap between germline ends came to 12 bases.

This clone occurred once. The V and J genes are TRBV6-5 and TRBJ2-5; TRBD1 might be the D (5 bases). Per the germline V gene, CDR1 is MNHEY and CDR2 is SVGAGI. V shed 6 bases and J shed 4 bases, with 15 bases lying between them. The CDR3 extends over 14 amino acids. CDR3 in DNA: TGTGCCAGCAGGAAGGACAATTGGGGAGAGACCCAGTACTTC. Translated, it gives CASRKDNWGETQYF.

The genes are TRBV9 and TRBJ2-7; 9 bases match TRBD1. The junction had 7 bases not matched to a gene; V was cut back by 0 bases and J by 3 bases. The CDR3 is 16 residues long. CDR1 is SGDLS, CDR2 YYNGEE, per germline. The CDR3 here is CASSVDIETGGYEQYF. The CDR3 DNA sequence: TGTGCCAGCAGCGTAGATATCGAGACAGGGGGCTACGAGCAGTACTTC.